This T cell receptor (beta chain) was captured in a study of shared clonotypes between healthy human individuals. Whole-study findings and limits: Naive subsets tended to show greater estimated richness than memory subsets.

The germline V gene encodes CDR1 MNHNS and CDR2 SASEGT. This CDR3 spans 16 amino acids. Trimming took 2 bases from V and 0 from J, leaving 11 bases between them. As regards this clone: No antigen is known for it.

The table came from immunoSEQ multiplex PCR; TCRdb's copy has only in-frame clones and leaves some out. The sample contains more than 850,000 clones, around 78% of which appear only once. This clonotype was obtained from a young man in good health. Some clones in this sample may be carry-over from other donors' samples. The V gene is TRBV6-1, the J gene TRBJ1-5, with D hard to call. Sequencing was carried out using memory CD4+ T cells from PBMCs. Subset given: CD45RA-negative fraction. CDR3 DNA: TGTGCCAGCAGTGAATTCCCGGGTCTTAGCAATCAGCCCCAGCATTTT. Translation gives CASSEFPGLSNQPQHF.